The clone carrying this T cell receptor (beta chain) was seen a few times. The antigen remains unidentified. Unique molecular identifiers were in the cDNA, with template-switch universal primer binding. Each CDR3 protein gets one entry after TCRdb re-called the 5' RACE reads with MiXCR. This table holds 430,000 or so distinct CDR3 sequences, roughly a quarter found once. The sample is drawn from a study of identical twins. Overall study results and limits: With abundant cord blood beta clonotypes, insertions were fewer; memory repertoires showed no such pattern.

This CDR3 spans 19 amino acids. Per germline, CDR1 SGHAT and CDR2 FQNNGV. The V and J ends lost 1 base and 5 bases respectively, with 24 bases between them. These data were also reused for a study on T cells expressing NK-cell markers. That study adds: Anti-gamma-delta TCR antibody use in several experiments restricted sorting to alpha-beta TCR T cells. NKG2C+ dominant clonotypes from more than 5 donors made up about 1.0-8% of CD8+ T cells.

Input material: CD4+ T cells sorted from blood. This receptor was obtained from a woman between 18 and 29 years old in good health. The J gene is TRBJ2-1, the V gene TRBV11-2, with D possibly matching TRBD2 (6 bases). The CDR3 here is CASSLVRRGGRSAHNEQFF. The CDR3 bases are TGTGCCAGCAGCTTAGTAAGGCGGGGAGGCCGGTCGGCCCACAATGAGCAGTTCTTC.